This record looks at one T cell receptor (beta chain) sequence and its context. This sample was included in a study of T cell repertoires in cytomegalovirus infection. Across the study: In public TCR beta signatures, there were indications of both CMV infection and matching HLA type.

V was pared by 7 bases and J by 0 bases, with 14 bases between. Germline V lookup: CDR1 MNHNY, CDR2 SVGAGI (reference sequence). There are 15 residues in the CDR3. TCRdb called the reads again in MiXCR, with one record for every CDR3 protein. The sample includes roughly 230,000 distinct CDR3 sequences, over 20% of them seen just once. The clonotype comes from a human donor in good health (CMV status not recorded). Some clones in this sample may be carry-over from other donors' samples. The sequencing input was CD8+ T cells from PBMCs. The rearrangement uses TRBV6-6 and TRBJ2-3; possible D gene TRBD1, 6 bases. In DNA, the CDR3 is TGTGCCAGCATCTTCGACAGGCTTAGCACAGATACGCAGTATTTT. It yields the protein CASIFDRLSTDTQYF.